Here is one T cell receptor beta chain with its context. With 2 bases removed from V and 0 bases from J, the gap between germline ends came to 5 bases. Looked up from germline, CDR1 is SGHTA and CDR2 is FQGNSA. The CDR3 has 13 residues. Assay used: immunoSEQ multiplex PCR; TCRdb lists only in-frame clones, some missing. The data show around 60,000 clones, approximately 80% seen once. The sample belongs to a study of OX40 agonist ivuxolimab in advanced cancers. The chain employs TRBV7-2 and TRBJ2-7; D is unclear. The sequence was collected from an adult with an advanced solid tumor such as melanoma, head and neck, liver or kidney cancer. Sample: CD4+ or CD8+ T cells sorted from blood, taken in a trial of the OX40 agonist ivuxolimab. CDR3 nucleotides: TGTGCCAGCAGCTTACCAAGCTCCTACGAGCAGTACTTC. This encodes CASSLPSSYEQYF.